This T cell receptor beta chain emerged from a study of shared clonotypes between healthy human individuals. The germline V gene has CDR1 MNHEY and CDR2 SMNVEV (reference sequence). The CDR3 has 16 amino acids. V was clipped by 5 bases and J by 1 base; unmatched bases: 6. The authors distributed each subset's genomic DNA evenly over several immunoSEQ plates. Sequenced by immunoSEQ multiplex PCR; TCRdb stores in-frame clones only, minus some. The sample has roughly 700,000 clones, 74% seen once. In the case of this clone: The same CDR3 can be traced to other DNA sequences in this sample.

This TCR was sampled from a woman between 25 and 40 years old in good health. The sequenced sample was memory CD4+ T cells sorted from blood. Subset described: CD45RA-negative fraction. This rearrangement joins TRBV27 to TRBJ1-1; TRBD1 agrees at 11 bases. CDR3 DNA: TGTGCCAGCAGTCCCAGGACAGGGGGCCGGAACACTGAAGCTTTCTTT. It codes for CASSPRTGGRNTEAFF.